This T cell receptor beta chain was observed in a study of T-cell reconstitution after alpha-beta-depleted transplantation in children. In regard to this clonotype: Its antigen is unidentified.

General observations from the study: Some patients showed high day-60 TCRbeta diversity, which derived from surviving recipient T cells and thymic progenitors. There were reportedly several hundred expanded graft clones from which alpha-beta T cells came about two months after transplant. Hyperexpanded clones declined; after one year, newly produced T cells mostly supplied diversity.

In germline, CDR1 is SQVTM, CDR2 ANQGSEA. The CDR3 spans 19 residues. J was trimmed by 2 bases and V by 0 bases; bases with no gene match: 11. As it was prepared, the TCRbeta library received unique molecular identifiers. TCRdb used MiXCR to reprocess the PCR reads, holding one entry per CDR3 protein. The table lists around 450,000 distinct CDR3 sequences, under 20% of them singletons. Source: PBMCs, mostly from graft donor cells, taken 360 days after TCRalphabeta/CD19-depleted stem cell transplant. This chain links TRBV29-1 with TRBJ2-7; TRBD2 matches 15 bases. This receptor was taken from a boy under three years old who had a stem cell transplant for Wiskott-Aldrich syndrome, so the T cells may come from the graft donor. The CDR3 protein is CSVEDDWGGTSGGTYEQYF. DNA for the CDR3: TGCAGCGTTGAAGATGATTGGGGTGGGACTAGCGGGGGGACCTACGAGCAGTACTTC.